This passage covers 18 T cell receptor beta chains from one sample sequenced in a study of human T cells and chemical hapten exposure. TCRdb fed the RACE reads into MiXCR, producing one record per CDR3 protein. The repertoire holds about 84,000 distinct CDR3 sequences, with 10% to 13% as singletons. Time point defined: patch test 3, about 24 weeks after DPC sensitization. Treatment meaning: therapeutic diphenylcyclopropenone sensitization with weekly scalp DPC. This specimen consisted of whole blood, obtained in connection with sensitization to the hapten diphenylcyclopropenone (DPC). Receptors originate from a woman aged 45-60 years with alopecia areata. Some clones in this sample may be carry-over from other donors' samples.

The CDR3 nucleotides are TGTGCCAGCAGTTTAAAGGGCTACTACGAGCAGTACTTC. Its protein is CASSLKGYYEQYF. V gene TRBV27 combines with J gene TRBJ2-7; no clear D. The CDR3 is 13 amino acids. Germline V CDR1 and CDR2: MNHEY, SMNVEV (reference sequence). V gave up 2 bases and J gave up 3 bases, with 8 bases separating them.

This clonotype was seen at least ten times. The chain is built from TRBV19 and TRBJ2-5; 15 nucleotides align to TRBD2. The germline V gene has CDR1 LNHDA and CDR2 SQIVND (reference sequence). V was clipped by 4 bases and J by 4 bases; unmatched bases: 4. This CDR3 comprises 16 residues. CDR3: CASSKGLAGGTETQYF. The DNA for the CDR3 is TGTGCCAGTAGTAAAGGACTAGCGGGAGGGACAGAGACCCAGTACTTC.

The CDR3 DNA sequence: TGTGCCAGCAGACGGGACGGTGCCGCAGATACGCAGTATTTT. This sequence encodes CASRRDGAADTQYF. The V call is TRBV12-3 or TRBV12-4, the J call TRBJ2-3, with D perhaps matching TRBD1 or TRBD2 (5 bases each). CDR3 length equals 14 residues. Trimming removed 6 bases from V and 4 bases from J, with 14 bases in between.

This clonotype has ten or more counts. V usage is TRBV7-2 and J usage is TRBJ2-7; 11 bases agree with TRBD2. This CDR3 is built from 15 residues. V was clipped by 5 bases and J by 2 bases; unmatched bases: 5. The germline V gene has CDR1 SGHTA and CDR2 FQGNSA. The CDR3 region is CASSPRTSGPYEQYF. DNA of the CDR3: TGTGCCAGCAGCCCCCGGACTAGCGGGCCCTACGAGCAGTACTTC.

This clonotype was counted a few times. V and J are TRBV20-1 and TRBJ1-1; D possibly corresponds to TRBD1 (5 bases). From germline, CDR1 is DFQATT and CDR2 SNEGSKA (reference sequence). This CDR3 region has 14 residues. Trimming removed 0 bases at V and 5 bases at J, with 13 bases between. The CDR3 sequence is CSARDYQGGTEAFF. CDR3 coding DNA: TGCAGTGCTAGAGATTACCAGGGAGGGACTGAAGCTTTCTTT.

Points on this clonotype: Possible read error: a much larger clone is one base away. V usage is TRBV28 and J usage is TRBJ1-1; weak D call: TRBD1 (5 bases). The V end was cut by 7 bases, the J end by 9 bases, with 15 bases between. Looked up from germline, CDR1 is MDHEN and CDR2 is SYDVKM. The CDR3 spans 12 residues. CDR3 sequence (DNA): TGTGCCAGCACCACTTGGGGGGTGAAAGCTTTCTTT. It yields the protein CASTTWGVKAFF. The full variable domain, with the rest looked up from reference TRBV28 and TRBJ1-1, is DVKVTQSSRYLVKRTGEKVFLECVQDMDHENMFWYRQDPGLGLRLIYFSYDVKMKEKGDIPEGYSVSREKKERFSLILESASTNQTSMYLCASTTWGVKAFFGQGTRLTVV.

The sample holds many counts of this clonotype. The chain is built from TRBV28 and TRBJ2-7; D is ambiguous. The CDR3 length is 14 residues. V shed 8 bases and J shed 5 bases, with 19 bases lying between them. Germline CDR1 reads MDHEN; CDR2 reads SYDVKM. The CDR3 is CASPPRGSLNEQYF. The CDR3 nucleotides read TGTGCCAGCCCCCCCCGCGGATCCCTTAACGAGCAGTACTTC.

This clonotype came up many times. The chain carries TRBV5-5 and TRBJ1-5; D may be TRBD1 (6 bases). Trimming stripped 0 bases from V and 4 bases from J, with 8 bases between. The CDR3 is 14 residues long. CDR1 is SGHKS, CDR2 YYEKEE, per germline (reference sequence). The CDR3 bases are TGTGCCAGCAGCTTGGTGCAGGGGAATCAGCCCCAGCATTTT. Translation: CASSLVQGNQPQHF. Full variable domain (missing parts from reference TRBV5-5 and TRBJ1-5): DAGVTQSPTHLIKTRGQQVTLRCSPISGHKSVSWYQQVLGQGPQFIFQYYEKEERGRGNFPDRFSARQFPNYSSELNVNALLLGDSALYLCASSLVQGNQPQHFGDGTRLSIL.

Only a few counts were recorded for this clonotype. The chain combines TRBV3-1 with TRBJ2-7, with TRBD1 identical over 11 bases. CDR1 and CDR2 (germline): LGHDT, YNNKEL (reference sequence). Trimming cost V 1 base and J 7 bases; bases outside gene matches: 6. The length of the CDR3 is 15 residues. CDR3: CASSQADRGLREQYF. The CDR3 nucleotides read TGTGCCAGCAGCCAAGCGGACAGGGGGCTAAGGGAGCAGTACTTC.

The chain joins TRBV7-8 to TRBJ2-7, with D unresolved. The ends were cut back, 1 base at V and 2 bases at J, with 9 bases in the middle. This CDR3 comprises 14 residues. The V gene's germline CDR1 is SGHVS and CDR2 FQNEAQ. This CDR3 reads CASSLGHGPYEQYF. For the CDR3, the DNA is TGTGCCAGCAGCTTAGGGCACGGACCCTACGAGCAGTACTTC.

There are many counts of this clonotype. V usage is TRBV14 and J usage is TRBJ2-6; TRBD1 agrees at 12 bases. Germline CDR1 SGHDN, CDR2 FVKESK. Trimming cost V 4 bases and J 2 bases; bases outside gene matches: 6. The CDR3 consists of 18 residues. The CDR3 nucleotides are TGTGCCAGCAGCCCCCTGGGACAGGGGGCGGCTGGGGCCAACGTCCTGACTTTC. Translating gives CASSPLGQGAAGANVLTF.

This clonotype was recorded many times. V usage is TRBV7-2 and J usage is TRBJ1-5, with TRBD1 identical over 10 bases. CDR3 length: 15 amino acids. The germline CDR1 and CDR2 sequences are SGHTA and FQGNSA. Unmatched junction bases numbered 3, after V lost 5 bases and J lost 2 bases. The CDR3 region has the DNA TGTGCCAGCAGCGCCGGGACAGGGGGCAATCAGCCCCAGCATTTT. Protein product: CASSAGTGGNQPQHF.

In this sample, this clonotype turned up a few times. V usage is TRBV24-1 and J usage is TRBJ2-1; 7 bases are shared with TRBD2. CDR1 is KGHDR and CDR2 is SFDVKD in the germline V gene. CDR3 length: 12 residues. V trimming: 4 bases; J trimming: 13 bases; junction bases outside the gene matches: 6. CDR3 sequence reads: CATSEGPGLQFF. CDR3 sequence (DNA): TGTGCCACCAGTGAGGGGCCGGGACTACAGTTCTTC.

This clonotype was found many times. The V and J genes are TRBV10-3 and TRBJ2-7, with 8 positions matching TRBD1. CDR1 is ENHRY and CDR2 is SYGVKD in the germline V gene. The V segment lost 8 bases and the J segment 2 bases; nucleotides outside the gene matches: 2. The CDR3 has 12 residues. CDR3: CAIQGAAYEQYF. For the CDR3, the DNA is TGTGCCATCCAGGGGGCCGCCTACGAGCAGTACTTC.

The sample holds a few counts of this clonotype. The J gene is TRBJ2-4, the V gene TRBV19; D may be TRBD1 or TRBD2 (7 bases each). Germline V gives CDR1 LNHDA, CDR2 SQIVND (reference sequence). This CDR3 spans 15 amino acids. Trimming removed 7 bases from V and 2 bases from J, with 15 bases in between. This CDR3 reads CASNLGGGPKNIQYF. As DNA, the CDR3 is TGTGCCAGTAATCTGGGAGGGGGCCCCAAAAACATTCAGTACTTC.

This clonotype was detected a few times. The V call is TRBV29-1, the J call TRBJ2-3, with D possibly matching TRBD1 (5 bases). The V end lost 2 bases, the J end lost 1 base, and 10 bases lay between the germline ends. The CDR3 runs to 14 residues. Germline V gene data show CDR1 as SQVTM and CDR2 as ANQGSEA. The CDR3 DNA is TGCAGCGTTGAATCGACAGTAGGCACAGATACGCAGTATTTT. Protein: CSVESTVGTDTQYF.

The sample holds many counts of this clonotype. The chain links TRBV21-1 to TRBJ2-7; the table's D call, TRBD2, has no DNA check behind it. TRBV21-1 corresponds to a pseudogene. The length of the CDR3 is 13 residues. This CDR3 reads CASIPGLPYEQYF. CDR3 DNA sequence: TGTGCCAGCATCCCGGGACTCCCCTACGAGCAGTACTTC.

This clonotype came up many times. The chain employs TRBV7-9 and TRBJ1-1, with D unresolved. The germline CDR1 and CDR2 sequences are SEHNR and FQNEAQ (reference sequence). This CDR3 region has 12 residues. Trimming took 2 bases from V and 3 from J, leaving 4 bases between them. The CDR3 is CASSLFDTEAFF. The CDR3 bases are TGTGCCAGCAGCTTATTTGACACTGAAGCTTTCTTT.